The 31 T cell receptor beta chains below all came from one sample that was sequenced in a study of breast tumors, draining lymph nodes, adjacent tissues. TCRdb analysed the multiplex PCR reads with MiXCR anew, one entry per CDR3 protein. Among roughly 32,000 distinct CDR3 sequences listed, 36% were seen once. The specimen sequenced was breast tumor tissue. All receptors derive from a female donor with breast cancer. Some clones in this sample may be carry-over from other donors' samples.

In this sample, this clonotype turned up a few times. The CDR3 here is CASSLEPGRISYNEQFF. The CDR3 coding sequence is TGTGCCAGCAGCTTGGAGCCTGGGAGGATCTCCTACAATGAGCAGTTCTTC. This sequence joins TRBV5-4 and TRBJ2-1, with TRBD2 as a possible D gene (6 bases). Germline V gives CDR1 SGHNT, CDR2 YYREEE (reference sequence). The CDR3 covers 17 residues. V lost 0 bases to trimming and J lost 0 bases, with 13 bases between them.

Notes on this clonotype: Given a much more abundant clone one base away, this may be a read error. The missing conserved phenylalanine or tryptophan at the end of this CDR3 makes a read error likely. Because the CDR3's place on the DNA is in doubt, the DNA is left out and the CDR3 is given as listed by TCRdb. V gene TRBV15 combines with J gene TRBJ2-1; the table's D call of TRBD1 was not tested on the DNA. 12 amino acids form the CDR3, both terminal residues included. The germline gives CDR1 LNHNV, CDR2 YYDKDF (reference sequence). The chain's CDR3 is CATSRDLSGAFL.

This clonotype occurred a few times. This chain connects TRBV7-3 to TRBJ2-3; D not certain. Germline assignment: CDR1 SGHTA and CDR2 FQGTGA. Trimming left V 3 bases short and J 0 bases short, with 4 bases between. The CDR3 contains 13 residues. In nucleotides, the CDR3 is TGTGCCAGCAGCTTGGGGAGCACAGATACGCAGTATTTT. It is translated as CASSLGSTDTQYF. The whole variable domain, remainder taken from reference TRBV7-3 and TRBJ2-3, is GAGVSQTPSNKVTEKGKYVELRCDPISGHTALYWYRQSLGQGPEFLIYFQGTGAADDSGLPNDRFFAVRPEGSVSTLKIQRTERGDSAVYLCASSLGSTDTQYFGPGTRLTVL.

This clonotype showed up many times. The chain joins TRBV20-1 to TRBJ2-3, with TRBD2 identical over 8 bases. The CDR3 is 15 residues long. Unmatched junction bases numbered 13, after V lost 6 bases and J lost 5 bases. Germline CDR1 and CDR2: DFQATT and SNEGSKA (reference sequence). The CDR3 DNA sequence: TGCAGTGCCCAACCAGCGGGAGCCTTGGGAGATACGCAGTATTTT. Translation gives CSAQPAGALGDTQYF.

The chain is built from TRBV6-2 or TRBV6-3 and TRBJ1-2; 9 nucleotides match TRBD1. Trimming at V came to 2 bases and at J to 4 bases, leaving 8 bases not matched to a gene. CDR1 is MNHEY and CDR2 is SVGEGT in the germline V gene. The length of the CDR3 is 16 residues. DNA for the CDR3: TGTGCCAGCAGTTACCCTCTAGGGACAGGGAGCTATGGCTACACCTTC. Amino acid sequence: CASSYPLGTGSYGYTF.

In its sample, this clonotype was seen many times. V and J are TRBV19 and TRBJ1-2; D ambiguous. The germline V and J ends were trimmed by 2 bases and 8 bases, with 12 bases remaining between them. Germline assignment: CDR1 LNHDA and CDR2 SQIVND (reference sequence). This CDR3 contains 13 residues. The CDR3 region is CASSISRIEGYTF. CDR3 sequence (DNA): TGTGCCAGTAGTATAAGCAGGATCGAAGGCTACACCTTC.

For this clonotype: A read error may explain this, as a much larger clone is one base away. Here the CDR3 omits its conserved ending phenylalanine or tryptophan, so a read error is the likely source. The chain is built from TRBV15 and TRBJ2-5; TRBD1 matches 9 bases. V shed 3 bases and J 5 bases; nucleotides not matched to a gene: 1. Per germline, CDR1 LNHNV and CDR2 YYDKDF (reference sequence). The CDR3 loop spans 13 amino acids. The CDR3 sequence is CATSRGQGETQYS. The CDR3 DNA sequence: TGTGCCACCAGCAGGGGACAGGGTGAGACCCAGTACTCC.

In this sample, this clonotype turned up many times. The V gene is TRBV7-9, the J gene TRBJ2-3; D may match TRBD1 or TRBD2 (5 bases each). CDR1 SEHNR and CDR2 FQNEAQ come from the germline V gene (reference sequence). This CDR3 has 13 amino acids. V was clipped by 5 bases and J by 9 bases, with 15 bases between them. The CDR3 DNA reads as TGTGCCAGCAGCCACGGGACCGCCGGGACGCAGTATTTT. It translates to CASSHGTAGTQYF.

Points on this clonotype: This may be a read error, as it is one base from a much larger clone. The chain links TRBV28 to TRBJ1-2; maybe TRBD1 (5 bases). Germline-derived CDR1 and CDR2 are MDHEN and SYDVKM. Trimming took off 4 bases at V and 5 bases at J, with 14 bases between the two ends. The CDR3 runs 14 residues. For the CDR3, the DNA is TGTGCCAGCAGTTCACAACAGGCGAGGTATGGCTACACCTTC. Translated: CASSSQQARYGYTF.

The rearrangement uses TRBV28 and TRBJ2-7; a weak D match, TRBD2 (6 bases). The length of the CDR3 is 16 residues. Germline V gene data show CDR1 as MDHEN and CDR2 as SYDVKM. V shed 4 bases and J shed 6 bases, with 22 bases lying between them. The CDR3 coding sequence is TGTGCCAGCAGTTCTCCCACGGGTTCGGGAGTAGGCGAGCAGTACTTC. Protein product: CASSSPTGSGVGEQYF.

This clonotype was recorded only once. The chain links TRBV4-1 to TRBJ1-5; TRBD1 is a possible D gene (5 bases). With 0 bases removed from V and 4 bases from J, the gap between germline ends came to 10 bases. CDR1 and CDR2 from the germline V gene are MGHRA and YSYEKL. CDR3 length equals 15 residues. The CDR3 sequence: CASSQEEQANQPQHF. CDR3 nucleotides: TGCGCCAGCAGCCAAGAAGAACAGGCTAATCAGCCCCAGCATTTT.

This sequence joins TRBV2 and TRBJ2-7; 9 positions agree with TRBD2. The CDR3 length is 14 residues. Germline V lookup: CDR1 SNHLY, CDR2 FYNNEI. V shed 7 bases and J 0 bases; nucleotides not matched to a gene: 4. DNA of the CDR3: TGTGCCAGCACGCGGGAGGGCTTCTCCTACGAGCAGTACTTC. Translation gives CASTREGFSYEQYF.

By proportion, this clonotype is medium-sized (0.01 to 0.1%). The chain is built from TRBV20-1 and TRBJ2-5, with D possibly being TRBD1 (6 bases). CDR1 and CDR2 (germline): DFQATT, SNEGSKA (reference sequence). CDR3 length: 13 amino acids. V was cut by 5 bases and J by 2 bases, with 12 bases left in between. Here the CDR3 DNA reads TGCAGTGCTGCTAAACAGGGACAAGAGACCCAGTACTTC. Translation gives CSAAKQGQETQYF.

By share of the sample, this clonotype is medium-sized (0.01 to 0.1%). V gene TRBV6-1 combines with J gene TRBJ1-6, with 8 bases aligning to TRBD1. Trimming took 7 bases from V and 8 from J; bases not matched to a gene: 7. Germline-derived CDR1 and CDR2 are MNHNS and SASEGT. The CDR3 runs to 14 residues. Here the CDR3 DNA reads TGTGCCAGCACCCCCAGGGGGCTTTATTCACCCCTCCACTTT. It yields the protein CASTPRGLYSPLHF.

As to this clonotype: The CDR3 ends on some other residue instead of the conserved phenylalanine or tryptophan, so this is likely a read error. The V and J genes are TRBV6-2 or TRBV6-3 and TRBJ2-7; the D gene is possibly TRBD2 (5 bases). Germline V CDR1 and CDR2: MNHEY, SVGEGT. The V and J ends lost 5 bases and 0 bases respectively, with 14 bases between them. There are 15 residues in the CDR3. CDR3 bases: TGTGCCAGCAGTACCTTAAGCGGAGACTCCTACGAGCAGTACTCC. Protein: CASSTLSGDSYEQYS.

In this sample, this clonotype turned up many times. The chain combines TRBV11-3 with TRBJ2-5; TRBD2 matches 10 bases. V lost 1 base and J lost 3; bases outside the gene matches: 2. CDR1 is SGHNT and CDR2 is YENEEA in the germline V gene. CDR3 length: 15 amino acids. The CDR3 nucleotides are TGTGCCAGCAGCTTAGGCGGACTAGCGGAAGAGACCCAGTACTTC. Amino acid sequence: CASSLGGLAEETQYF.

This CDR3 is CASSESGPGANVLTF. The DNA for the CDR3 is TGTGCCAGCAGTGAATCGGGTCCTGGGGCCAACGTCCTGACTTTC. The chain employs TRBV6-1 and TRBJ2-6; no definite D call. V lost 2 bases, J lost 2 bases, and 7 bases lay in between. The CDR3 totals 15 residues. Germline V gene data show CDR1 as MNHNS and CDR2 as SASEGT.

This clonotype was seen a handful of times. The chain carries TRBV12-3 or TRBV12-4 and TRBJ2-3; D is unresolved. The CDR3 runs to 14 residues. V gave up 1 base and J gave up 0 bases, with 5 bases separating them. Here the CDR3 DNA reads TGTGCCAGCAGTTTAGGGGCGAGCACAGATACGCAGTATTTT. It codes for CASSLGASTDTQYF.

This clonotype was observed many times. The CDR3 protein is CASSLGIAGGLGELFF. The CDR3 DNA follows: TGTGCCAGTAGTCTGGGAATAGCGGGAGGCCTCGGGGAGCTGTTTTTT. The rearrangement links TRBV19 to TRBJ2-2, with 10 nucleotides matching TRBD2. This CDR3 contains 16 residues. Germline CDR1 and CDR2: LNHDA and SQIVND (reference sequence). The junction had 10 bases not matched to a gene; V was cut back by 5 bases and J by 7 bases. Variable domain in full (rest from reference TRBV19 and TRBJ2-2): DGGITQSPKYLFRKEGQNVTLSCEQNLNHDAMYWYRQDPGQGLRLIYYSQIVNDFQKGDIAEGYSVSREKKESFPLTVTSAQKNPTAFYLCASSLGIAGGLGELFFGEGSRLTVL.

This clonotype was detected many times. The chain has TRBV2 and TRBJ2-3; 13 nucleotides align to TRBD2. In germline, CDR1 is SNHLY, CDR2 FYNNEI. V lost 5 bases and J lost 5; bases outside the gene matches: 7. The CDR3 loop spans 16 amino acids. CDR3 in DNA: TGTGCCAGCAGTCTTGGACTAGCGGGAGTTCAAGATACGCAGTATTTT. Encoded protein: CASSLGLAGVQDTQYF.

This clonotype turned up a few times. CDR3 DNA: TGTGCCAGCAGCGATAGCGGTCCAGGAAACATTCAGTACTTC. Protein sequence: CASSDSGPGNIQYF. The rearrangement joins TRBV9 to TRBJ2-4; possible D gene TRBD2, 6 bases. CDR1 and CDR2 from the germline V gene are SGDLS and YYNGEE. The CDR3 spans 14 residues. V lost 3 bases and J 6 bases, leaving 13 bases between the germline ends.

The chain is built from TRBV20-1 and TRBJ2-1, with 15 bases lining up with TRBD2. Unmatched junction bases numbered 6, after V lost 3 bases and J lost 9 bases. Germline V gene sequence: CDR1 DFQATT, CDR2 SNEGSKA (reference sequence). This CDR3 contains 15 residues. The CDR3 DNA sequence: TGCAGTGCTAGGGAGGGACTAGCGGGAGGAATTGAGCAGTTCTTC. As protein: CSAREGLAGGIEQFF.

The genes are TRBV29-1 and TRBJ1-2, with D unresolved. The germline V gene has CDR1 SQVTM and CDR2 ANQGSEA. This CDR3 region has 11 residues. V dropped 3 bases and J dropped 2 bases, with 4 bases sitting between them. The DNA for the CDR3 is TGCAGCGTTGACACCAACTATGGCTACACCTTC. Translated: CSVDTNYGYTF.

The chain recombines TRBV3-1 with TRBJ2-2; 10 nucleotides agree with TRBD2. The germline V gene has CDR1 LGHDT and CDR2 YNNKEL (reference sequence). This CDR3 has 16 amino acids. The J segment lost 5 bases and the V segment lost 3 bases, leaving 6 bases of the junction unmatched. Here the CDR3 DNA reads TGTGCCAGCAGCCAGGTGGTTAGCGGGAGGACCGGGGAGCTGTTTTTT. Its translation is CASSQVVSGRTGELFF.

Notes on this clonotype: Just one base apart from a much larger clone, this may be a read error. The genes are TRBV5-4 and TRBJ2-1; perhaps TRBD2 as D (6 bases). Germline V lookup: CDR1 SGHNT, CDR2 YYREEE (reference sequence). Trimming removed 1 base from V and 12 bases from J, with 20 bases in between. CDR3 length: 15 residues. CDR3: CASSLTGTYGGRQFF. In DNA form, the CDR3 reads TGTGCCAGCAGCTTGACCGGGACGTATGGGGGGAGGCAGTTCTTC.

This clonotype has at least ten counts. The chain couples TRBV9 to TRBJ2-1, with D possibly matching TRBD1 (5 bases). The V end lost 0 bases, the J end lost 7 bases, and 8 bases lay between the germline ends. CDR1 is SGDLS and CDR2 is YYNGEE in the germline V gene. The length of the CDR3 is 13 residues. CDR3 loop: CASSVGQGNEQFF. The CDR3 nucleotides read TGTGCCAGCAGCGTAGGTCAGGGAAATGAGCAGTTCTTC. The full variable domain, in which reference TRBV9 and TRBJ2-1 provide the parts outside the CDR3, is DSGVTQTPKHLITATGQRVTLRCSPRSGDLSVYWYQQSLDQGLQFLIQYYNGEERAKGNILERFSAQQFPDLHSELNLSSLELGDSALYFCASSVGQGNEQFFGPGTRLTVL.

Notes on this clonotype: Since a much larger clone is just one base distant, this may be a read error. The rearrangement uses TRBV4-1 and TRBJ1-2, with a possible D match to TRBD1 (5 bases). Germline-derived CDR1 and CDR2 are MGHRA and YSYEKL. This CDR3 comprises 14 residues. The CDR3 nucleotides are TGCGTCAGCAGCCAACAAGTACGACAGTCTGGCTACACCTTC. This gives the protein CVSSQQVRQSGYTF.

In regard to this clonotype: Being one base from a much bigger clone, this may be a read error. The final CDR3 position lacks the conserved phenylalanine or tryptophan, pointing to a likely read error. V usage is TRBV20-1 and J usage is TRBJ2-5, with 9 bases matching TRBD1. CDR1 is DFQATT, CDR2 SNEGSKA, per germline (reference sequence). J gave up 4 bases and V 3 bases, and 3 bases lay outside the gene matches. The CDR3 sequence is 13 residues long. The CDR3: CSASPGQGETQYS. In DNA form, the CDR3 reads TGCAGTGCTAGTCCGGGACAGGGAGAGACCCAGTACTCC.

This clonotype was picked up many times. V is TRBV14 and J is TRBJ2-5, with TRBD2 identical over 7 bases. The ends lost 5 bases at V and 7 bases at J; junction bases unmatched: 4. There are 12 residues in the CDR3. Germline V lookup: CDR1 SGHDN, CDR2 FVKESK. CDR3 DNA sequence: TGTGCCAGCAGCGTATCGGGAGGGACCCAGTACTTC. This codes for CASSVSGGTQYF.

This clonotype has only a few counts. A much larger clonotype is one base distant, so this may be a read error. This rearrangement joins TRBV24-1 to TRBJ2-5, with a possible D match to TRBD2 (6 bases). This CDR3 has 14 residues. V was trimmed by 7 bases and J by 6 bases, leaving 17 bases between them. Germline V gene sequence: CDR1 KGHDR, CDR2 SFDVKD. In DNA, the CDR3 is TGTGCCACCAGGGACCGACTAGTAACGCAGACCCAGTACTTC. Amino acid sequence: CATRDRLVTQTQYF.

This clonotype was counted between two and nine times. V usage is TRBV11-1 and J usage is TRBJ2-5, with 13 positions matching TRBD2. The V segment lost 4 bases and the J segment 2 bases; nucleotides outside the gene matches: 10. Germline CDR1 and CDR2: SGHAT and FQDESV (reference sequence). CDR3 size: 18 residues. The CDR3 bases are TGTGCCAGCAGCTACCATAGGACGGGACTAGCGGGACAAGAGACCCAGTACTTC. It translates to CASSYHRTGLAGQETQYF.